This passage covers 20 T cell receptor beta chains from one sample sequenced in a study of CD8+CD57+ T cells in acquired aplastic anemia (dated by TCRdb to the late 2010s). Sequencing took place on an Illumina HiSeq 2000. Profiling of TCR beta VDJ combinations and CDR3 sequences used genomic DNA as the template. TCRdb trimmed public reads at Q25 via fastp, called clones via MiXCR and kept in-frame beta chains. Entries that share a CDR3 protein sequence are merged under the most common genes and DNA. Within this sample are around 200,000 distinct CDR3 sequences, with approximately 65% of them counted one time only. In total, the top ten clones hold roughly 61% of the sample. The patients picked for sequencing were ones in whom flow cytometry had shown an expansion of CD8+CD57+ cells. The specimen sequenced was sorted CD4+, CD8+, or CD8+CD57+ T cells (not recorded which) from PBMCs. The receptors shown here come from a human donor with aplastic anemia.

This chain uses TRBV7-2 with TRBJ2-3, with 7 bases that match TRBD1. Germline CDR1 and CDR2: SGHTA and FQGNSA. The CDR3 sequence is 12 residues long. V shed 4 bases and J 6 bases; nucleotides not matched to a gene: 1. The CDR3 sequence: CASSSTGDTQYF. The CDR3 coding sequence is TGTGCCAGCAGCTCGACAGGGGATACGCAGTATTTT.

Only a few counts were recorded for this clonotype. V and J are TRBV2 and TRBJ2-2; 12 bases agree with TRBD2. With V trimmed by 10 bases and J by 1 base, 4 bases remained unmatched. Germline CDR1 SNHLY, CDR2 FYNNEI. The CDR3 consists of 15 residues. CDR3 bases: TGTGCCACCCTAGCGGGGGGGATGAACACCGGGGAGCTGTTTTTT. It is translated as CATLAGGMNTGELFF.

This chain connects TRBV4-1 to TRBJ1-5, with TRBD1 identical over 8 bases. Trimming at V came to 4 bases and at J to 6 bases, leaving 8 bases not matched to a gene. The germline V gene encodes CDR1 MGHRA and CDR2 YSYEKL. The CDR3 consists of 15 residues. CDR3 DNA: TGCGCCAGCAGCCGAACGTACAGGGGGACTCAGCCCCAGCATTTT. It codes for CASSRTYRGTQPQHF.

As DNA, the CDR3 is TGTGCCAGCAGCGTAGCCGGGACAGGGGGGACTAGCACAGATACGCAGTATTTT. It yields the protein CASSVAGTGGTSTDTQYF. The J gene is TRBJ2-3, the V gene TRBV9; 11 bases align to TRBD1. Germline CDR1 is SGDLS and CDR2 is YYNGEE. Unmatched junction bases numbered 6, after V lost 0 bases and J lost 0 bases. CDR3 size: 18 residues.

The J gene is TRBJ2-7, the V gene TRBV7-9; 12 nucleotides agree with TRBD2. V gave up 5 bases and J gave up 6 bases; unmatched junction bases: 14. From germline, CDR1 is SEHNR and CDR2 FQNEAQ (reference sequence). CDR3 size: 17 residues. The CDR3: CASSPRLTSGSLREQYF. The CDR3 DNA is TGTGCCAGCAGCCCCAGGTTGACTAGCGGGAGTCTCCGCGAGCAGTACTTC.

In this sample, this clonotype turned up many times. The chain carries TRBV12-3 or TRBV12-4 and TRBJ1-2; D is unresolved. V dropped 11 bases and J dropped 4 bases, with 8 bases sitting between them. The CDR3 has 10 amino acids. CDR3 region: CASRTYGYTF. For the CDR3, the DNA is TGTGCCTCCCGGACCTATGGCTACACCTTC.

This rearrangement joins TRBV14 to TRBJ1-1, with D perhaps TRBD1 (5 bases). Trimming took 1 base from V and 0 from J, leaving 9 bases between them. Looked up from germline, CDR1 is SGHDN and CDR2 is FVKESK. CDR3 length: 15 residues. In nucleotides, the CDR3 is TGTGCCAGCAGCCAAGTTAGACAGATGAACACTGAAGCTTTCTTT. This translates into CASSQVRQMNTEAFF.

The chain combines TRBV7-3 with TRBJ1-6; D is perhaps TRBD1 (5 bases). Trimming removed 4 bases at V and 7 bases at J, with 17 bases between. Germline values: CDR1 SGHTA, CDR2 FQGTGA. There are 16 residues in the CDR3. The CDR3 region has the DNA TGTGCCAGCAGCTCCTCCAGGGCGGGCCTCAATTCACCCCTCCACTTT. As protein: CASSSSRAGLNSPLHF.

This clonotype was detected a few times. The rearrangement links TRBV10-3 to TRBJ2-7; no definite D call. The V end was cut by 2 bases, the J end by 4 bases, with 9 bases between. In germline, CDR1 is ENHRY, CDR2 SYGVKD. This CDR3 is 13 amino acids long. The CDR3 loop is CAISEANGYEQYF. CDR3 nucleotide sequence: TGTGCCATCAGTGAGGCGAATGGGTACGAGCAGTACTTC.

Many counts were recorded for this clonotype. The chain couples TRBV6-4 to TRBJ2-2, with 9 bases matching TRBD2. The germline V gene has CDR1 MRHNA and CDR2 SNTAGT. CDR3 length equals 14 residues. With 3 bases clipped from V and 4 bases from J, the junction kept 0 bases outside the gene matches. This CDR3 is CASSEAGGTGELFF. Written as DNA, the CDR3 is TGTGCCAGCAGTGAAGCGGGGGGCACCGGGGAGCTGTTTTTT.

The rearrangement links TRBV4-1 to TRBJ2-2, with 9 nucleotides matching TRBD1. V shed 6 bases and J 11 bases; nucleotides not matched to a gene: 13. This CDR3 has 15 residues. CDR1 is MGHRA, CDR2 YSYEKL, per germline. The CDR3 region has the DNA TGCGCCAGCAGTCTCCGGTTGGGACAGGGCTATGAGCTGTTTTTT. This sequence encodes CASSLRLGQGYELFF.

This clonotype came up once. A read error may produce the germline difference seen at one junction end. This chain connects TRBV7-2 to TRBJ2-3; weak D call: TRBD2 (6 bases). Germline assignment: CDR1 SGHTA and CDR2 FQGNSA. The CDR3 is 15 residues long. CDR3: CASSLQRRGTDTRYF. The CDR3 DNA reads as TGTGCCAGCAGCTTGCAGCGGAGGGGCACAGATACGCGGTATTTT.

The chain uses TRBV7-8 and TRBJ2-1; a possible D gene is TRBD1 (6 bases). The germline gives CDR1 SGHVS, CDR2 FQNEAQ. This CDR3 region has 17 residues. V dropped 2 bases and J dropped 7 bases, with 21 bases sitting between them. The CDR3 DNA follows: TGTGCCAGCAGCTTATTCCCCGGGCAGGGGCTTGAGAATGAGCAGTTCTTC. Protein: CASSLFPGQGLENEQFF.

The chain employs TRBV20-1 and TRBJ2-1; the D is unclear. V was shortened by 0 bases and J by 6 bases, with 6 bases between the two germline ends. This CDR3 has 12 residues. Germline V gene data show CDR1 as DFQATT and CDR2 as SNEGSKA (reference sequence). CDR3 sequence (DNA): TGCAGTGCTAGAGATTCGCCCAATGAGCAGTTCTTC. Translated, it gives CSARDSPNEQFF.

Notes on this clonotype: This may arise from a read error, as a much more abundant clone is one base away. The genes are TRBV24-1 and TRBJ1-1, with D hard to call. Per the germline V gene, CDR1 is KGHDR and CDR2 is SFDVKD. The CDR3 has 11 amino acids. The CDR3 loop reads CAPLSITGAFF. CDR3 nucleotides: TGTGCCCCGTTAAGCATCACTGGAGCTTTCTTT.

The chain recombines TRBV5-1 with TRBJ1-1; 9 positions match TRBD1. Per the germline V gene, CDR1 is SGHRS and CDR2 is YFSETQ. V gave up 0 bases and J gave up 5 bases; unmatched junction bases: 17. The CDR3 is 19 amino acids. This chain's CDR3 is CASSLDGTGLFFGDTEAFF. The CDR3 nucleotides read TGCGCCAGCAGCTTGGACGGGACAGGGTTGTTTTTTGGTGATACTGAAGCTTTCTTT. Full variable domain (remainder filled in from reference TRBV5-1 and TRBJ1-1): KAGVTQTPRYLIKTRGQQVTLSCSPISGHRSVSWYQQTPGQGLQFLFEYFSETQRNKGNFPGRFSGRQFSNSRSEMNVSTLELGDSALYLCASSLDGTGLFFGDTEAFFGQGTRLTVV.

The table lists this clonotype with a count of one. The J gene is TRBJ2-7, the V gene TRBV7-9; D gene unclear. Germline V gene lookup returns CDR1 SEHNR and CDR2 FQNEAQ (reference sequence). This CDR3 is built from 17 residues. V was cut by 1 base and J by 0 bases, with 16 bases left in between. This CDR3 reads CASSLGLGSEDSYEQYF. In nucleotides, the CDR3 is TGTGCCAGCAGCTTAGGCCTCGGCAGCGAGGACTCCTACGAGCAGTACTTC.

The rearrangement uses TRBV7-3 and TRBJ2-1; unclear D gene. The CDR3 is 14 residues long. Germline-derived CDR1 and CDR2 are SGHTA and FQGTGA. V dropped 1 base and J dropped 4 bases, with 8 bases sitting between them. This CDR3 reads CASSLRSTYNEQFF. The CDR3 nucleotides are TGTGCCAGCAGCTTAAGATCCACATACAATGAGCAGTTCTTC.

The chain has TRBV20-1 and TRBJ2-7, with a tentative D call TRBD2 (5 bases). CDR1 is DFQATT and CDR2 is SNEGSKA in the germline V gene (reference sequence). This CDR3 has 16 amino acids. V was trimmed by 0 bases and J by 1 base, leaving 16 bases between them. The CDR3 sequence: CSARDLDGLDSYEQYF. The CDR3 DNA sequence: TGCAGTGCTAGAGATCTCGACGGACTCGATTCCTACGAGCAGTACTTC.

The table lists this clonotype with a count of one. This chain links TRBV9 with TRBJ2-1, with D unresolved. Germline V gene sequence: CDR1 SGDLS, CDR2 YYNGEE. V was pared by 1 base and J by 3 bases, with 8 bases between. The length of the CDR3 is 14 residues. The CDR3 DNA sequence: TGTGCCAGCAGCGTAAGTAACCACTACAATGAGCAGTTCTTC. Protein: CASSVSNHYNEQFF. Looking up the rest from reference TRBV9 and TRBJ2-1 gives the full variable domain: DSGVTQTPKHLITATGQRVTLRCSPRSGDLSVYWYQQSLDQGLQFLIQYYNGEERAKGNILERFSAQQFPDLHSELNLSSLELGDSALYFCASSVSNHYNEQFFGPGTRLTVL.